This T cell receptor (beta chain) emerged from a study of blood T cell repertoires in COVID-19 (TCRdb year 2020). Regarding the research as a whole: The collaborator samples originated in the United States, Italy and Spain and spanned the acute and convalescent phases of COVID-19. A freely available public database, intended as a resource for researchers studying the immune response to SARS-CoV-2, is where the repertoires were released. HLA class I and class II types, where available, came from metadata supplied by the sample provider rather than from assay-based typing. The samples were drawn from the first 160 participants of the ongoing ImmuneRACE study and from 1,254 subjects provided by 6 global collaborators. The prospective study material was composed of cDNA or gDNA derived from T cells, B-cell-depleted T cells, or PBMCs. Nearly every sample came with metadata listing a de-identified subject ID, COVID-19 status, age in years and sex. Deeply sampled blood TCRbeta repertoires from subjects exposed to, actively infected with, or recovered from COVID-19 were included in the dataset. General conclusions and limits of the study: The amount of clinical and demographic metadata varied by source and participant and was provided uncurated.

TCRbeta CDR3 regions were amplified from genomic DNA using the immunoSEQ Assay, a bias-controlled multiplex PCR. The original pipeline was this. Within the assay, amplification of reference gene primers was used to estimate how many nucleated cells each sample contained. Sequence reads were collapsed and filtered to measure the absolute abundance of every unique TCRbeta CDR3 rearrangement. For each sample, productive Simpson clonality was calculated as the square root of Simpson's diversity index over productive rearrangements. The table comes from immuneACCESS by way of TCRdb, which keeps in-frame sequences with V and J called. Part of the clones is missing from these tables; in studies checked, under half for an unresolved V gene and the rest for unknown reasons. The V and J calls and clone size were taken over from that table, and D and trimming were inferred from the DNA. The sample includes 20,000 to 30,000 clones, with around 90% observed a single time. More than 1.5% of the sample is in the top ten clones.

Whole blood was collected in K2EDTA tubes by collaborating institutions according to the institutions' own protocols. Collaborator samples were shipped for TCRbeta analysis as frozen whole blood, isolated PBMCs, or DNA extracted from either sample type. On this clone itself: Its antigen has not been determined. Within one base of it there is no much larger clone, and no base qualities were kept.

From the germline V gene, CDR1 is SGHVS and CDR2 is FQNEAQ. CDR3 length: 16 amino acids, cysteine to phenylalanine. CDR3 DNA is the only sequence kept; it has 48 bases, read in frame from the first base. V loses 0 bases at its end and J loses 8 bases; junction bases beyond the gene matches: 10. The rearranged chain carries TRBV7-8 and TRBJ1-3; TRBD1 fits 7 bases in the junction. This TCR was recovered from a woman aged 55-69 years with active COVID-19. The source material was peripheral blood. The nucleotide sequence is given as TGTGCCAGCAGCTTAGCGGACACAGGGGCGCCTGACACCATATATTTT. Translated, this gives CASSLADTGAPDTIYF. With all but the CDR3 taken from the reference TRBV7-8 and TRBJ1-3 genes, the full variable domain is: GAGVSQSPRYKVAKRGQDVALRCDPISGHVSLFWYQQALGQGPEFLTYFQNEAQLDKSGLPSDRFFAERPEGSVSTLKIQRTQQEDSAVYLCASSLADTGAPDTIYFGEGSWLTVV.